This is a list of T cell receptor beta chains from one sample in a study of PD-L1 blockade in urothelial cancer. Sequenced by immunoSEQ multiplex PCR; TCRdb stores in-frame clones only, minus some. The table shows fewer than 45,000 clones, with roughly four fifths occurring only once. Material: PBMCs, obtained around atezolizumab (anti-PD-L1) treatment. Receptors were obtained from a man aged 65 to 85 with urothelial cancer. Each CDR3 is given with its conserved first and last residue. Clone size is not always given. Where it is, it says once, few, many or a class for expanded clones.

TRBJ1-5 TRBV7-2 NA CASSLVNPPNNQPQHF
TRBJ1-1 TRBV2 NA CASIVDRNTEAFF
TRBJ1-1 TRBV5-1 NA CASSIDRGTEAFF
TRBJ2-5 TRBV27 few CASSPRPTGFQETQYF
TRBJ1-3 TRBV15 NA CATSRDPGSGNTIYF
TRBJ2-1 TRBV9 NA CASSVGGLANYEQFF
TRBJ2-1 TRBV6-1 NA CASIGDYRKENEQFF
TRBJ2-1 TRBV5-4 NA CASSLVLANEQFF
TRBJ2-2 TRBV7-7 NA CASSSIAGERTGELFF
TRBJ1-1 TRBV7-3 NA CASSPGGQGSSWGTEAFF
TRBJ2-7 TRBV2 NA CASVVGTGASYEQYF
TRBJ1-2 TRBV5-4 NA CASGSATEYSYGYTF
TRBJ2-5 TRBV4-1 few CASSQGSGGETQYF
TRBJ1-2 TRBV5-8 NA CASSFREKNYGYTF
TRBJ2-3 TRBV28 NA CASSPSTSATSTDTQYF
TRBJ2-1 TRBV2 NA CASSERGGYGNNEQFF
TRBJ2-7 TRBV30 NA CAAGVGREQYF
TRBJ2-7 TRBV2 NA CATRGPQTGEQYF
TRBJ2-7 TRBV5-4 NA CASSLIERAKEQYF
TRBJ2-2 TRBV9 NA CASSPPPERRNTGELFF
TRBJ1-2 TRBV27 NA CASSYRTDPNYGYTF
TRBJ2-7 TRBV4-3 NA CASSQTTRTGKTLGLPYEQYF
TRBJ1-1 TRBV28 NA CASRGQGETEAFF
TRBJ2-2 TRBV7-3 NA CASSLWTSGTGELFF
TRBJ2-3 TRBV5-1 NA CASSVGQGLETDTQYF
TRBJ1-3 TRBV28 few CASSHDRAGNTIYF
TRBJ2-3 TRBV29-1 NA CSVRDVGRDTQYF
TRBJ2-2 TRBV4-2 NA CASSQEGGGVGTGELFF
TRBJ2-7 TRBV2 NA CASSSGTGVEQYF
TRBJ1-1 TRBV7-2 NA CASSLVGTRGGAFF
TRBJ1-2 TRBV9 NA CASSPDPGEKYGYTF
TRBJ2-7 TRBV19 NA CASSVSSGIYEQYF